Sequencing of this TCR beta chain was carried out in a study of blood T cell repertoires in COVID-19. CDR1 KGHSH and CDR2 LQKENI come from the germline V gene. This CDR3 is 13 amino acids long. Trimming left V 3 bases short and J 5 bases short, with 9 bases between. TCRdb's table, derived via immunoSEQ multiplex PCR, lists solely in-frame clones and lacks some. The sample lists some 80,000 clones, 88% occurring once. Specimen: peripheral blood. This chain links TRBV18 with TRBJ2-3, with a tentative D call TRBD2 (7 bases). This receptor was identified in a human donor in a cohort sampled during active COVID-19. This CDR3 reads CASSPRGGDTQYF. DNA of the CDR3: TGTGCCAGCTCACCGAGGGGGGGAGATACGCAGTATTTT. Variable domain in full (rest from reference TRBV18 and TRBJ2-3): NAGVMQNPRHLVRRRGQEARLRCSPMKGHSHVYWYRQLPEEGLKFMVYLQKENIIDESGMPKERFSAEFPKEGPSILRIQQVVRGDSAAYFCASSPRGGDTQYFGPGTRLTVL.